Listed here are 5 T cell receptor beta chains from one sample, sequenced in a study of cytomegalovirus exposure and HLA in healthy donors. The PCR made use of 60 Vbeta and 13 Jbeta primers. TCRdb's copy holds only in-frame clones and misses some; the assay was immunoSEQ multiplex PCR. The sample records roughly 120,000 clones, over 8% being singletons. The specimen sequenced was PBMCs. The source of these receptors is a man aged 35 to 55 in good health and CMV-seronegative.

V is TRBV4-3 and J is TRBJ2-2; D call uncertain. The CDR3 length is 13 residues. V was cut by 0 bases and J by 9 bases, with 8 bases left in between. CDR1 and CDR2 (germline): LGHNA, YSLEER. The CDR3, as DNA: TGCGCCAGCAGCCAAGATAGTAAGCGGGAGCTGTTTTTT. Amino acid sequence: CASSQDSKRELFF.

The table lists this clone with a few counts. The chain is built from TRBV7-9 and TRBJ2-1, with TRBD2 as a possible D gene (5 bases). The CDR3 spans 15 residues. CDR1 and CDR2 (germline): SEHNR, FQNEAQ (reference sequence). Trimming took off 3 bases at V and 8 bases at J, with 17 bases between the two ends. This chain's CDR3 is CASSFSRTLVDEQFF. The CDR3 nucleotides are TGTGCCAGCAGCTTTTCTAGAACACTAGTTGATGAGCAGTTCTTC.

This clone was observed many times. The chain has TRBV4-1 and TRBJ1-1; 8 positions agree with TRBD1. The V gene end was trimmed by 2 bases and the J gene end by 8 bases; junction bases not matched to a gene: 13. Germline lookup yields CDR1 MGHRA and CDR2 YSYEKL. This CDR3 is built from 16 residues. DNA of the CDR3: TGCGCCAGCAGCCAAACTGCTCTCAGGGGGCCTTTGGAAGCTTTCTTT. Translated: CASSQTALRGPLEAFF.

This clone was seen a few times. The CDR3 nucleotides are TGTGCCAGCAGTACCCAGGGGGCTAATTCACCCCTCCACTTT. This gives the protein CASSTQGANSPLHF. V and J are TRBV27 and TRBJ1-6, with 8 nucleotides matching TRBD1. The CDR3 length is 14 residues. Germline assignment: CDR1 MNHEY and CDR2 SMNVEV (reference sequence). V was pared by 5 bases and J by 6 bases, with 3 bases of the junction left unmatched.

The chain joins TRBV30 to TRBJ1-2; TRBD1 is a possible D gene (6 bases). The CDR3 is 14 amino acids. V was pared by 5 bases and J by 5 bases, with 18 bases between. The germline CDR1 and CDR2 sequences are GTSNPN and SVGIG (reference sequence). The DNA of the CDR3 is TGTGCCTGGGGCTTCAAAGGACAGTATTATGGCTACACCTTC. It is translated as CAWGFKGQYYGYTF.